A single sample gave rise to the 10 T cell receptor beta chains below, sequenced in a study of cytomegalovirus exposure and HLA in healthy donors. The PCR employed 60 Vbeta primers together with 13 Jbeta primers. Some clones are missing from TCRdb's copy, which holds only in-frame ones; the method was immunoSEQ multiplex PCR. The sample shows about 260,000 clones, around four fifths of them seen only once. The specimen was PBMCs. Receptor source: a woman aged 40 to 50 in good health and CMV-seropositive.

This chain joins TRBV5-4 and TRBJ2-3; 14 bases line up with TRBD2. CDR1 is SGHNT and CDR2 is YYREEE in the germline V gene (reference sequence). Germline trimming cut 1 base from V and 1 base from J; bases unmatched to any gene: 2. The CDR3 sequence is 17 residues long. CDR3 DNA: TGTGCCAGCAGCTTGCGGACTAGCGGGAGGCGCACAGATACGCAGTATTTT. Protein sequence: CASSLRTSGRRTDTQYF.

The chain recombines TRBV5-1 with TRBJ2-3, with a possible D match to TRBD1 (5 bases). This CDR3 spans 15 amino acids. V was pared by 4 bases and J by 0 bases, with 12 bases between. CDR1 and CDR2 (germline): SGHRS, YFSETQ. This chain's CDR3 is CASSLTEASTDTQYF. In DNA form, the CDR3 reads TGCGCCAGCAGCCTGACAGAAGCTAGCACAGATACGCAGTATTTT. Full variable domain (rest looked up from reference TRBV5-1 and TRBJ2-3): KAGVTQTPRYLIKTRGQQVTLSCSPISGHRSVSWYQQTPGQGLQFLFEYFSETQRNKGNFPGRFSGRQFSNSRSEMNVSTLELGDSALYLCASSLTEASTDTQYFGPGTRLTVL.

The chain combines TRBV27 with TRBJ2-7; D possibly corresponds to TRBD2 (6 bases). Trimming cost V 6 bases and J 3 bases, with 18 bases left between them. CDR1 MNHEY and CDR2 SMNVEV come from the germline V gene (reference sequence). This CDR3 has 15 residues. This CDR3 reads CASSPFGGGGYEQYF. CDR3 nucleotides: TGTGCCAGCAGCCCCTTCGGGGGAGGTGGCTACGAGCAGTACTTC.

The V gene is TRBV6-1, the J gene TRBJ1-5; D is uncertain. The ends were cut back, 6 bases at V and 3 bases at J, with 12 bases in the middle. CDR3 length: 14 amino acids. Germline V gene sequence: CDR1 MNHNS, CDR2 SASEGT. The CDR3: CASSYPGYNQPQHF. The CDR3, as DNA: TGTGCCAGCAGCTACCCAGGATACAATCAGCCCCAGCATTTT.

The chain joins TRBV10-3 to TRBJ2-2, with TRBD2 matching over 10 bases. This CDR3 is 15 amino acids long. CDR1 is ENHRY, CDR2 SYGVKD, per germline. V gave up 3 bases and J gave up 6 bases; unmatched junction bases: 4. CDR3 amino acids: CAISDTSGKAGELFF. DNA for the CDR3: TGTGCCATCAGTGATACTAGCGGGAAGGCCGGGGAGCTGTTTTTT.

This clone was counted a few times. The gene calls are TRBV9 and TRBJ1-3; no firm D call. The germline V and J ends were trimmed by 0 bases and 0 bases, with 7 bases remaining between them. CDR3 size: 15 residues. Germline CDR1 reads SGDLS; CDR2 reads YYNGEE. CDR3 amino acids: CASSVEGDSGNTIYF. CDR3 coding DNA: TGTGCCAGCAGCGTAGAGGGAGACTCTGGAAACACCATATATTTT.

J is TRBJ1-1 and V is TRBV6-5; 7 bases map to TRBD1. This CDR3 has 16 amino acids. Germline V gives CDR1 MNHEY, CDR2 SVGAGI. The trim removed 0 bases at V and 0 bases at J, leaving 4 bases unmatched. The DNA for the CDR3 is TGTGCCAGCAGTTACTCGACTGGACAGGTGAACACTGAAGCTTTCTTT. Protein product: CASSYSTGQVNTEAFF.

The chain employs TRBV18 and TRBJ2-2; D call uncertain. The germline gives CDR1 KGHSH, CDR2 LQKENI. The CDR3 extends over 18 amino acids. The V end lost 0 bases, the J end lost 0 bases, and 14 bases lay between the germline ends. The CDR3 sequence is CASSPPLLLAANTGELFF. The CDR3 DNA reads TGTGCCAGCTCACCACCTCTACTCTTAGCCGCGAACACCGGGGAGCTGTTTTTT.

The chain has TRBV19 and TRBJ1-1; TRBD1 matches 7 bases. The V segment lost 3 bases and the J segment 0 bases; nucleotides outside the gene matches: 1. CDR1 is LNHDA and CDR2 is SQIVND in the germline V gene (reference sequence). The CDR3 runs to 14 residues. Here the CDR3 DNA reads TGTGCCAGTAGTATGGGGACAGTGAACACTGAAGCTTTCTTT. This codes for CASSMGTVNTEAFF.

Worth noting for this clone: A read error may account for a junction end that differs from germline. The rearrangement uses TRBV7-3 and TRBJ2-2; 8 bases align to TRBD1. The CDR3 is 15 residues long. Per germline, CDR1 SGHTA and CDR2 FQGTGA. As DNA, the CDR3 is TGTTCCAGCAGCCAAGACAGGGGAACCACCGGGGAGCTGTTTTTT. Protein product: CSSSQDRGTTGELFF. Full variable domain (outside the CDR3, taken from reference TRBV7-3 and TRBJ2-2): GAGVSQTPSNKVTEKGKYVELRCDPISGHTALYWYRQSLGQGPEFLIYFQGTGAADDSGLPNDRFFAVRPEGSVSTLKIQRTERGDSAVYLCSSSQDRGTTGELFFGEGSRLTVL.